This TCR beta chain was identified in a study of T-cell memory formation after mild COVID-19. General study points: Cross-reactive memory appears to have joined, as suggested by some responding clones showing up in pre-infection memory. Shrinking CD4+ clones were chiefly CM and EM; CD8+ ones were chiefly EMRA.

After removal of 7 bases from V and 6 bases from J, the junction contained 11 bases not matched to a gene. This CDR3 region has 13 residues. The germline CDR1 and CDR2 sequences are SQVTM and ANQGSEA. After 5'RACE with constant-segment primers, TCR alpha and TCR beta cDNA libraries carrying sample barcodes and UMIs were obtained. Via MiXCR, TCRdb re-called the 5' RACE reads, giving one row per CDR3 protein. The sample records 350,000 to 500,000 distinct CDR3 sequences, 23% being singletons. This clonotype turned up a few times. Its antigen is as yet unknown. The sequenced sample consisted of PBMCs or a T cell subset sorted from them (not recorded which). This TCR came from an adult woman who had mild COVID-19 (a few samples of this study predate the infection). Cell type and time point are not known. This rearrangement joins TRBV29-1 to TRBJ2-7; 8 positions agree with TRBD2. The CDR3: CSARGGSVPEQYF. Here the CDR3 DNA reads TGCAGCGCCCGGGGGGGGTCAGTACCCGAGCAGTACTTC.